A single sample gave rise to the 7 T cell receptor beta chains below, sequenced in a study of shared clonotypes between healthy human individuals. Sequenced by immunoSEQ multiplex PCR; TCRdb stores in-frame clones only, minus some. The table lists a few hundred thousand clones, approximately 80% of them singletons. The sequenced sample was PBMCs. The receptors were gathered from a woman in her thirties or forties in good health. Some clones in this sample may be carry-over from other donors' samples.

This chain joins TRBV6-4 and TRBJ2-7; D may be TRBD1 (6 bases). Trimming left V 6 bases short and J 4 bases short, with 13 bases between. The CDR3 spans 13 residues. CDR1 is MRHNA, CDR2 SNTAGT, per germline. CDR3 nucleotides: TGTGCCAGCAGCCGCCGACAGGTTTACGAGCAGTACTTC. This translates into CASSRRQVYEQYF.

The V and J genes are TRBV29-1 and TRBJ2-1; D gene ambiguous. The V and J ends lost 4 bases and 7 bases respectively, with 8 bases between them. This CDR3 has 11 residues. The V gene's germline CDR1 is SQVTM and CDR2 ANQGSEA. This CDR3 reads CSVVRRNEQFF. The CDR3 DNA sequence: TGCAGCGTTGTCAGGCGGAATGAGCAGTTCTTC.

A word on this clone: A clone one base away is much larger, so this may be a read error. The genes are TRBV5-1 and TRBJ2-2, with TRBD1 identical over 9 bases. This CDR3 has 16 amino acids. In germline, CDR1 is SGHRS, CDR2 YFSETQ. CDR3 in amino acids: CASSRTGGANTGELLF. The DNA for the CDR3 is TGCGCCAGCAGCAGAACAGGGGGCGCGAACACCGGGGAGCTGCTTTTT.

The table lists this clone with a count of one. The chain combines TRBV13 with TRBJ2-7; D may be TRBD1 (6 bases). Germline CDR1 and CDR2: PRHDT and FYEKMQ (reference sequence). V shed 3 bases and J shed 1 base, with 19 bases lying between them. This CDR3 contains 17 residues. This chain's CDR3 is CASSFSRTGPLSYEQYF. The CDR3 DNA follows: TGTGCCAGCAGCTTCTCGCGCACAGGGCCCTTGTCCTACGAGCAGTACTTC.

Turning to this clone: A much larger clone sits a single nucleotide away, making a read error possible. This specimen includes other DNA sequences encoding the same CDR3. The chain carries TRBV11-2 and TRBJ2-1, with D perhaps TRBD2 (5 bases). Trimming stripped 4 bases from V and 4 bases from J, with 14 bases between. This CDR3 region has 15 residues. CDR1 is SGHAT and CDR2 is FQNNGV in the germline V gene. CDR3 nucleotide sequence: TGTGCCAGCAGCTCGGCCGGGATCTCTTACAATGAGCAGTTCTTC. Translation: CASSSAGISYNEQFF.

The chain is built from TRBV7-3 and TRBJ2-1; TRBD2 agrees at 10 bases. From germline, CDR1 is SGHTA and CDR2 FQGTGA. The CDR3 length is 16 residues. The V and J ends lost 6 bases and 2 bases, in that order; junction bases with no gene match: 7. The CDR3 protein is CASSPGLAVAYNEQFF. CDR3 sequence (DNA): TGTGCCAGCAGTCCAGGACTAGCGGTCGCCTACAATGAGCAGTTCTTC.

The rearrangement links TRBV28 to TRBJ2-7; D perhaps matches TRBD2 (7 bases). Trimming took off 8 bases at V and 6 bases at J, with 17 bases between the two ends. The CDR3 totals 13 residues. Germline assignment: CDR1 MDHEN and CDR2 SYDVKM. The CDR3 coding sequence is TGTGCCAGCGAGGGGGGGCCAGGGGCCGAGCAGTACTTC. Its protein product is CASEGGPGAEQYF. Together with reference TRBV28 and TRBJ2-7, the CDR3 gives the full variable domain: DVKVTQSSRYLVKRTGEKVFLECVQDMDHENMFWYRQDPGLGLRLIYFSYDVKMKEKGDIPEGYSVSREKKERFSLILESASTNQTSMYLCASEGGPGAEQYFGPGTRLTVT.